A single sample is the source of the 3 T cell receptor beta chains below, sequenced in a study of blood T cell repertoires in COVID-19. Assay used: immunoSEQ multiplex PCR; TCRdb lists only in-frame clones, some missing. The data hold around 140,000 clones, with around 81% observed a single time. Sample: peripheral blood. The receptor source for this set is a woman aged 60-70 years with active or convalescent COVID-19.

This chain links TRBV7-3 with TRBJ2-5; 8 bases are a match to TRBD2. Germline CDR1 SGHTA, CDR2 FQGTGA. CDR3 length: 13 residues. V lost 6 bases, J lost 4 bases, and 4 bases stayed unmatched. The CDR3 protein is CASSQGTRETQYF. The CDR3 bases are TGTGCCAGCAGTCAAGGGACTAGAGAGACCCAGTACTTC. The full variable domain, in which reference TRBV7-3 and TRBJ2-5 provide the parts outside the CDR3, is GAGVSQTPSNKVTEKGKYVELRCDPISGHTALYWYRQSLGQGPEFLIYFQGTGAADDSGLPNDRFFAVRPEGSVSTLKIQRTERGDSAVYLCASSQGTRETQYFGPGTRLLVL.

The V gene is TRBV20-1, the J gene TRBJ2-3, with TRBD2 as a possible D gene (6 bases). The CDR3 runs 13 residues. Germline assignment: CDR1 DFQATT and CDR2 SNEGSKA (reference sequence). Trimming removed 3 bases at V and 1 base at J, with 8 bases between. The CDR3 coding sequence is TGCAGTGCTAGTTCGGGGGGCACAGATACGCAGTATTTT. It specifies CSASSGGTDTQYF.

The genes are TRBV19 and TRBJ2-5; the match to TRBD1 covers 8 bases. J lost 5 bases, V lost 5 bases, and 13 bases had no gene match. Germline CDR1 is LNHDA and CDR2 is SQIVND (reference sequence). This CDR3 has 16 residues. The CDR3, as DNA: TGTGCCAGTAGTGACAGGGGCGATTCGAAGATTGAGACCCAGTACTTC. Protein product: CASSDRGDSKIETQYF.